The 5 T cell receptor beta chains reported below all come from one sample, sequenced in a study of PD-1 blockade in classical Hodgkin lymphoma. All patients relapsed after autologous stem cell transplantation, and brentuximab vedotin exposure varied. Purification of CD4+ T cells from thawed PBMCs was performed via magnetic negative selection. The assay was immunoSEQ multiplex PCR, and TCRdb's table has in-frame clones only and misses some. Of about 8,500 clones detected, more than 65% appear once; the ten largest clones hold 9% to 14%. The sample was CD4+ T cells from blood, taken at baseline. These receptor sequences come from a human donor with classical Hodgkin lymphoma.

The rearrangement joins TRBV5-5 to TRBJ2-1; D not resolved. V lost 4 bases, J lost 10 bases, and 9 bases lay in between. This CDR3 has 11 residues. The V gene's germline CDR1 is SGHKS and CDR2 YYEKEE (reference sequence). As DNA, the CDR3 is TGTGCCAGCAGCCGCCTGGCCGAGCAGTTCTTC. Its translation: CASSRLAEQFF.

V gene TRBV7-6 combines with J gene TRBJ1-1; 7 bases align to TRBD1. This CDR3 is built from 16 residues. J was trimmed by 8 bases and V by 5 bases; bases with no gene match: 17. Germline CDR1 is SGHVS and CDR2 is FNYEAQ. The CDR3 sequence is CASSPHRGPSLSEAFF. The CDR3 nucleotides read TGTGCCAGCAGCCCTCACAGGGGCCCCTCCCTCTCGGAAGCTTTCTTT.

This clone was seen a handful of times. The chain couples TRBV5-1 to TRBJ1-2; D remains unclear. Trimming took 0 bases from V and 7 from J, leaving 7 bases between them. Germline CDR1 SGHRS, CDR2 YFSETQ. The CDR3 sequence is 12 residues long. Written as DNA, the CDR3 is TGCGCCAGCAGCTTGGGCCCTGGTGGCTACACCTTC. Protein product: CASSLGPGGYTF.

The V call is TRBV11-2, the J call TRBJ1-1, with D possibly matching TRBD1 (5 bases). CDR1 is SGHAT, CDR2 FQNNGV, per germline. The V gene lost 7 bases and the J gene lost 8 bases, with 14 bases spanning the gap. CDR3 length equals 12 residues. CDR3 amino acids: CASNLGQVEAFF. As DNA, the CDR3 is TGTGCCAGCAACCTAGGACAAGTCGAAGCTTTCTTT. Looking up the rest from reference TRBV11-2 and TRBJ1-1 gives the full variable domain: EAGVAQSPRYKIIEKRQSVAFWCNPISGHATLYWYQQILGQGPKLLIQFQNNGVVDDSQLPKDRFSAERLKGVDSTLKIQPAKLEDSAVYLCASNLGQVEAFFGQGTRLTVV.

This clone was seen once. The chain recombines TRBV5-5 with TRBJ2-4; TRBD2 matches 7 bases. The CDR3 spans 17 residues. Germline trimming cut 2 bases from V and 0 bases from J; bases unmatched to any gene: 8. Germline V CDR1 and CDR2: SGHKS, YYEKEE (reference sequence). This CDR3 reads CASSFLSGVLAKNIQYF. The CDR3 bases are TGTGCCAGCAGCTTCTTGAGCGGGGTTTTAGCCAAAAACATTCAGTACTTC.